Presented here are 18 T cell receptor beta chains from one specimen sequenced in a study of CD8+ T cells in alopecia areata. cDNA serving as the sequencing template came from extracted, reverse transcribed RNA. Profiling relied on immunoSEQ multiplex PCR, and the TCRdb table lists in-frame clones only, not all of them. The sample yields 150,000 or so clones, around 47% seen once. Sequenced sample: CD4+ T cells sorted from blood. These receptors were obtained from a human donor with alopecia areata.

This clone was counted between two and nine times. This chain connects TRBV6-5 to TRBJ1-2, with 8 bases lining up with TRBD1. Losses at the gene ends were 2 bases for V and 8 bases for J; bases not matched to a gene: 1. The germline V gene has CDR1 MNHEY and CDR2 SVGAGI. The CDR3 has 12 amino acids. CDR3 region: CASSYGTGGYTF. In nucleotides, the CDR3 is TGTGCCAGCAGTTACGGGACAGGAGGCTACACCTTC.

This clone was observed a few times. DNA of the CDR3: TGTGCCATCCGGGACTCCCGTCGGGATACGCAGTATTTT. Translating it yields CAIRDSRRDTQYF. The chain is built from TRBV28 and TRBJ2-3, with D tentatively TRBD2 (6 bases). The CDR3 loop spans 13 amino acids. Germline V lookup: CDR1 MDHEN, CDR2 SYDVKM. V was pared by 10 bases and J by 6 bases, with 17 bases between.

Only a few counts were recorded for this clone. This chain joins TRBV2 and TRBJ1-2, with TRBD1 matching over 10 bases. The V gene end was trimmed by 6 bases and the J gene end by 7 bases; junction bases not matched to a gene: 11. This CDR3 has 15 amino acids. Germline lookup yields CDR1 SNHLY and CDR2 FYNNEI. CDR3 DNA sequence: TGTGCCAGCAGGACCCCGGGACAGGGGTTGCCTGGCTACACCTTC. Amino acids: CASRTPGQGLPGYTF.

The V and J genes are TRBV6-5 and TRBJ2-7, with a possible D match to TRBD2 (5 bases). Looked up from germline, CDR1 is MNHEY and CDR2 is SVGAGI. Between the trimmed V and J ends, which lost 0 bases and 0 bases, there was a span of 12 bases. CDR3 length equals 16 residues. The CDR3 DNA reads as TGTGCCAGCAGTTACTCCTCTAGCAGATTCTCCTACGAGCAGTACTTC. Translation gives CASSYSSSRFSYEQYF.

This chain links TRBV5-1 with TRBJ2-2, with 11 bases lining up with TRBD2. The ends lost 4 bases at V and 5 bases at J; junction bases unmatched: 1. Germline V gives CDR1 SGHRS, CDR2 YFSETQ. CDR3 size: 14 residues. The CDR3 here is CASSRTSGTGELFF. CDR3 nucleotide sequence: TGCGCCAGCAGCAGGACTAGCGGGACCGGGGAGCTGTTTTTT.

In the case of this clone: The sample contains more than one DNA sequence encoding this CDR3. The gene calls are TRBV30 and TRBJ1-5, with D possibly matching TRBD1 (5 bases). V was clipped by 1 base and J by 4 bases, with 8 bases between them. The CDR3 has 13 residues. Per germline, CDR1 GTSNPN and CDR2 SVGIG (reference sequence). The CDR3 loop is CAWSAGGNQPQHF. Here the CDR3 DNA reads TGTGCCTGGAGTGCGGGGGGGAATCAGCCCCAGCATTTT.

V and J are TRBV29-1 and TRBJ2-1; the match to TRBD2 covers 10 bases. V was clipped by 3 bases and J by 10 bases; unmatched bases: 9. Germline V gene data show CDR1 as SQVTM and CDR2 as ANQGSEA. This CDR3 is built from 14 residues. CDR3 DNA sequence: TGCAGCGTTGATAGTCTAGCGGGAGACTACGAGCAGTTCTTC. It codes for CSVDSLAGDYEQFF.

J is TRBJ2-3 and V is TRBV29-1, with D possibly matching TRBD2 (5 bases). The germline CDR1 and CDR2 sequences are SQVTM and ANQGSEA. The CDR3 contains 14 residues. V dropped 6 bases and J dropped 3 bases, with 16 bases sitting between them. CDR3 loop: CSVSLMGETDTQYF. DNA of the CDR3: TGCAGCGTCTCCCTAATGGGAGAGACAGATACGCAGTATTTT.

This clone was observed a few times. V and J are TRBV29-1 and TRBJ1-2; tentatively, D is TRBD1 (6 bases). The CDR3 runs to 13 residues. The V end was cut by 1 base, the J end by 5 bases, with 11 bases between. Germline loops: CDR1 SQVTM, CDR2 ANQGSEA. The CDR3 protein is CSVEGQGTYGYTF. The CDR3 DNA sequence: TGCAGCGTTGAAGGTCAGGGGACGTATGGCTACACCTTC. Full variable domain (remainder filled in from reference TRBV29-1 and TRBJ1-2): SAVISQKPSRDICQRGTSLTIQCQVDSQVTMMFWYRQQPGQSLTLIATANQGSEATYESGFVIDKFPISRPNLTFSTLTVSNMSPEDSSIYLCSVEGQGTYGYTFGSGTRLTVV.

The V gene is TRBV29-1, the J gene TRBJ1-2; 8 bases line up with TRBD1. The V and J ends lost 3 bases and 4 bases, in that order; junction bases with no gene match: 10. Germline V gene lookup returns CDR1 SQVTM and CDR2 ANQGSEA. This CDR3 has 15 amino acids. Written as DNA, the CDR3 is TGCAGCGTTGAGGACAGGGATAAGGGGATCTATGGCTACACCTTC. This sequence encodes CSVEDRDKGIYGYTF. Full variable domain (remainder filled in from reference TRBV29-1 and TRBJ1-2): SAVISQKPSRDICQRGTSLTIQCQVDSQVTMMFWYRQQPGQSLTLIATANQGSEATYESGFVIDKFPISRPNLTFSTLTVSNMSPEDSSIYLCSVEDRDKGIYGYTFGSGTRLTVV.

The chain carries TRBV7-2 and TRBJ2-1, with TRBD2 identical over 7 bases. V lost 5 bases to trimming and J lost 3 bases; unmatched junction nucleotides: 7. Germline lookup yields CDR1 SGHTA and CDR2 FQGNSA. The CDR3 is made up of 15 amino acids. In nucleotides, the CDR3 is TGTGCCAGCAGCCGATCCCGGGGGGTCTACAATGAGCAGTTCTTC. It is translated as CASSRSRGVYNEQFF.

The table lists this clone with a few counts. J is TRBJ1-2 and V is TRBV29-1; D possibly corresponds to TRBD1 (5 bases). This CDR3 contains 11 residues. V was pared by 5 bases and J by 4 bases, with 8 bases between. Germline V CDR1 and CDR2: SQVTM, ANQGSEA. The CDR3 sequence: CSVWGIYGYTF. The DNA of the CDR3 is TGCAGCGTTTGGGGGATCTATGGCTACACCTTC. Complete variable domain (other parts from reference TRBV29-1 and TRBJ1-2): SAVISQKPSRDICQRGTSLTIQCQVDSQVTMMFWYRQQPGQSLTLIATANQGSEATYESGFVIDKFPISRPNLTFSTLTVSNMSPEDSSIYLCSVWGIYGYTFGSGTRLTVV.

CDR3 region: CASAGGSGETQYF. The CDR3 nucleotides read TGTGCCAGCGCGGGAGGGTCGGGAGAGACCCAGTACTTC. V usage is TRBV7-3 and J usage is TRBJ2-5; 9 bases match TRBD2. V lost 8 bases, J lost 4 bases, and 5 bases stayed unmatched. The CDR3 totals 13 residues. The germline V gene has CDR1 SGHTA and CDR2 FQGTGA.

This chain joins TRBV28 and TRBJ1-1; no reliable D call. The length of the CDR3 is 11 residues. The V gene lost 6 bases and the J gene lost 9 bases, with 11 bases spanning the gap. CDR1 is MDHEN, CDR2 SYDVKM, per germline. The CDR3: CASSYHNKAFF. DNA of the CDR3: TGTGCCAGCAGCTACCACAATAAAGCTTTCTTT.

The rearrangement links TRBV7-6 to TRBJ2-7; TRBD1 might be the D (6 bases). This CDR3 has 14 amino acids. V lost 1 base, J lost 1 base, and 8 bases lay in between. Per the germline V gene, CDR1 is SGHVS and CDR2 is FNYEAQ. This CDR3 reads CASSLGDTSYEQYF. The CDR3 nucleotides read TGTGCCAGCAGCTTAGGGGACACGTCCTACGAGCAGTACTTC.

The rearrangement uses TRBV6-6 and TRBJ2-1; either TRBD1 or TRBD2 may supply D (5 bases each). From germline, CDR1 is MNHNY and CDR2 SVGAGI (reference sequence). V lost 11 bases and J 9 bases, leaving 23 bases between the germline ends. The CDR3 extends over 14 amino acids. The CDR3 DNA sequence: TGTGCCTACAACCGGGACCCACCACGGGGTGAGCAGTTCTTC. It translates to CAYNRDPPRGEQFF.

This CDR3 is CASRGGEVWTQYF. Written as DNA, the CDR3 is TGTGCCAGCAGGGGGGGTGAGGTGTGGACCCAGTACTTC. The chain couples TRBV7-9 to TRBJ2-5, with TRBD2 as a possible D gene (6 bases). Trimming took off 6 bases at V and 7 bases at J, with 15 bases between the two ends. This CDR3 is built from 13 residues. CDR1 is SEHNR and CDR2 is FQNEAQ in the germline V gene (reference sequence).

The chain carries TRBV2 and TRBJ2-1, with a weak D call TRBD2 (6 bases). The CDR3 extends over 13 amino acids. Germline CDR1 is SNHLY and CDR2 is FYNNEI. Trimming pared 10 bases from V and 7 bases from J, leaving 17 bases between. CDR3 in DNA: TGTGCCACCGAAAGGGACTTTGGAAATGAGCAGTTCTTC. As protein: CATERDFGNEQFF.